The rows below give T cell receptor beta chains drawn from one sample of a study of T cells in Graves' hyperthyroidism and ophthalmopathy. TCRdb ran MiXCR on the multiplex PCR reads and lists one entry per CDR3 protein. The data show approximately 600,000 distinct CDR3 sequences, approximately 15% seen once. Sample: blood. These receptor sequences come from a woman younger than 35 with Graves' ophthalmopathy. Each CDR3 is given with its conserved first and last residue. The order of the fields is clone size, J gene, V gene, CDR3 protein. Clone size is shown for a subset of rows, as once, few, many or a class of expanded clone.

clone size: many; J gene: TRBJ2-2; V gene: TRBV6-1; CDR3 protein: CASSLWAASTGELFF
clone size: many; J gene: TRBJ1-2; V gene: TRBV2; CDR3 protein: CASSTGYGYTF
clone size: many; J gene: TRBJ1-6; V gene: TRBV6-1; CDR3 protein: CASSEPRVGNSPLHF
clone size: many; J gene: TRBJ1-2; V gene: TRBV12-5; CDR3 protein: CASGLSASADGYTF
clone size: many; J gene: TRBJ1-6; V gene: TRBV27; CDR3 protein: CASSVERPNTYNSPLHF
clone size: -; J gene: TRBJ2-2; V gene: TRBV11-3; CDR3 protein: CASREDVVGRFSWNTGELFF
clone size: many; J gene: TRBJ2-5; V gene: TRBV29-1; CDR3 protein: CSVLERTGSTQETQYF
clone size: many; J gene: TRBJ2-1; V gene: TRBV11-2; CDR3 protein: CASSLTGKEQFF
clone size: -; J gene: TRBJ2-7; V gene: TRBV6-5; CDR3 protein: CASSLQGTPFEQYF
clone size: -; J gene: TRBJ2-3; V gene: TRBV6-1; CDR3 protein: CASSGISGLAKRQDTQYF
clone size: many; J gene: TRBJ1-2; V gene: TRBV6-1; CDR3 protein: CASSERGDRNYGYTF
clone size: -; J gene: TRBJ1-5; V gene: TRBV12-3/TRBV12-4; CDR3 protein: CASSYQGQPQHF
clone size: many; J gene: TRBJ1-1; V gene: TRBV7-9; CDR3 protein: CASSPRGGGTEAFF
clone size: many; J gene: TRBJ1-5; V gene: TRBV30; CDR3 protein: CAWSFGRSEPQHF
clone size: many; J gene: TRBJ1-2; V gene: TRBV7-3; CDR3 protein: CASSLVGDRVEGYTF
clone size: many; J gene: TRBJ2-3; V gene: TRBV28; CDR3 protein: CATRTRDTQYF
clone size: many; J gene: TRBJ2-7; V gene: TRBV28; CDR3 protein: CASSPDHRGEEQYF
clone size: many; J gene: TRBJ2-3; V gene: TRBV28; CDR3 protein: CASKRTTGRSSTDTQYF
clone size: -; J gene: TRBJ2-7; V gene: TRBV9; CDR3 protein: CASSGPPLYEQYF
clone size: -; J gene: TRBJ2-1; V gene: TRBV20-1; CDR3 protein: CSAKLGLAGHNEQFF
clone size: few; J gene: TRBJ1-4; V gene: TRBV19; CDR3 protein: CASSPWVGTGEKLFF
clone size: many; J gene: TRBJ1-1; V gene: TRBV4-1; CDR3 protein: CASSQVGGMDTEAFF
clone size: -; J gene: TRBJ1-1; V gene: TRBV10-3; CDR3 protein: CAITSKANTEAFF
clone size: few; J gene: TRBJ1-2; V gene: TRBV6-1; CDR3 protein: CASTDGVRLKNYGYTF
clone size: many; J gene: TRBJ2-3; V gene: TRBV5-1; CDR3 protein: CASSLDYHDTDTQYF
clone size: few; J gene: TRBJ2-1; V gene: TRBV24-1; CDR3 protein: CATSDFSYHTGTFNEQFF
clone size: many; J gene: TRBJ2-7; V gene: TRBV28; CDR3 protein: CASSSTGNYEQYF
clone size: -; J gene: TRBJ1-1; V gene: TRBV27; CDR3 protein: CASRTWGAEAFF
clone size: many; J gene: TRBJ2-1; V gene: TRBV5-1; CDR3 protein: CASSLLLHNRLGGNEQFF
clone size: many; J gene: TRBJ2-7; V gene: TRBV20-1; CDR3 protein: CSARDLTALYEQYF
clone size: many; J gene: TRBJ1-1; V gene: TRBV27; CDR3 protein: CASVRDTGVWDTEAFF
clone size: -; J gene: TRBJ2-2; V gene: TRBV27; CDR3 protein: CASSLSPTGELFF
clone size: few; J gene: TRBJ2-5; V gene: TRBV20-1; CDR3 protein: CSASHLDGETQYF
clone size: many; J gene: TRBJ1-5; V gene: TRBV20-1; CDR3 protein: CSARTDRALEQPQHF
clone size: many; J gene: TRBJ2-4; V gene: TRBV2; CDR3 protein: CASSWEGLAKNIQYF
clone size: few; J gene: TRBJ2-3; V gene: TRBV19; CDR3 protein: CASSRGLRTDTQYF
clone size: many; J gene: TRBJ2-7; V gene: TRBV13; CDR3 protein: CASSPQPGGNDEQYF
clone size: -; J gene: TRBJ2-7; V gene: TRBV30; CDR3 protein: CAWAGRPSSYEQYF